Listed here are 17 T cell receptor beta chains from one sample, sequenced in a study of T-cell memory formation after mild COVID-19. TCRdb used MiXCR to reprocess the 5' RACE reads, holding one entry per CDR3 protein. The sample has 450,000 to 650,000 distinct CDR3 sequences; about a fifth are singletons. The sequencing input was PBMCs or a T cell subset sorted from them (not recorded which). The receptors were sampled from an adult woman who had mild COVID-19 (a few samples of this study predate the infection). Cell type and time point are not known.

The DNA for the CDR3 is TGTGCCAGCAGCGCTAGAACTAGCGGTAACACCGGGGAGCTGTTTTTT. Residues: CASSARTSGNTGELFF. The gene calls are TRBV9 and TRBJ2-2; 8 positions match TRBD2. Losses at the gene ends were 3 bases for V and 2 bases for J; bases not matched to a gene: 6. This CDR3 has 16 residues. In germline, CDR1 is SGDLS, CDR2 YYNGEE.

V and J are TRBV20-1 and TRBJ1-4; D is perhaps TRBD1 (5 bases). Trimming removed 0 bases from V and 7 bases from J, with 15 bases in between. The CDR3 consists of 15 residues. Looked up from germline, CDR1 is DFQATT and CDR2 is SNEGSKA (reference sequence). CDR3 DNA sequence: TGCAGTGCTAGAGACCGGGACTCCCCGGGTGAAAAACTGTTTTTT. It translates to CSARDRDSPGEKLFF.

The sample holds a few counts of this clonotype. The rearrangement joins TRBV4-1 to TRBJ2-5; a weak D match, TRBD2 (6 bases). V lost 0 bases and J 5 bases, leaving 16 bases between the germline ends. This CDR3 has 16 residues. Germline lookup yields CDR1 MGHRA and CDR2 YSYEKL. The CDR3 is CASSQDVSLGGETQYF. The CDR3 DNA sequence: TGCGCCAGCAGCCAAGATGTATCCCTCGGAGGGGAGACCCAGTACTTC.

In DNA form, the CDR3 reads TGCGCCAGCTTGGGGGAGCTGTTTTTT. Its translation is CASLGELFF. V is TRBV5-1 and J is TRBJ2-2; no firm D call. The CDR3 is 9 amino acids. Germline CDR1 and CDR2: SGHRS and YFSETQ. Deletions cut 7 bases from V and 8 bases from J, with 3 bases between.

The V gene is TRBV7-9, the J gene TRBJ2-7; D is perhaps TRBD1 (6 bases). Trimming took off 5 bases at V and 2 bases at J, with 13 bases between the two ends. The CDR3 covers 14 residues. Germline V gene lookup returns CDR1 SEHNR and CDR2 FQNEAQ (reference sequence). CDR3 DNA sequence: TGTGCCAGCAGCCGGACAGAACCCCCCTACGAGCAGTACTTC. Residues: CASSRTEPPYEQYF.

V is TRBV23-1 and J is TRBJ1-2, with D perhaps matching TRBD1 (5 bases). TRBV23-1 is recorded as an ORF, its role being uncertain. The CDR3 is 15 amino acids. V was shortened by 0 bases and J by 6 bases, with 14 bases between the two germline ends. The CDR3 nucleotides are TGCGCCAGCAGTCAATCTCGGGACGCAAAGGATGGCTACACCTTC. Protein: CASSQSRDAKDGYTF.

The J gene is TRBJ2-1, the V gene TRBV4-3; 9 nucleotides agree with TRBD2. J was trimmed by 6 bases and V by 4 bases; bases with no gene match: 4. The CDR3 runs to 14 residues. CDR1 is LGHNA and CDR2 is YSLEER in the germline V gene. The CDR3 sequence is CASSLAGVPNEQFF. The CDR3 DNA is TGCGCCAGCAGCCTAGCGGGAGTGCCCAATGAGCAGTTCTTC.

The chain carries TRBV6-2 or TRBV6-3 and TRBJ2-7; D gene uncertain. The V and J ends lost 2 bases and 6 bases respectively, with 5 bases between them. This CDR3 contains 11 residues. Per the germline V gene, CDR1 is MNHEY and CDR2 is SVGEGT. This CDR3 is CASSYGFEQYF. In DNA form, the CDR3 reads TGTGCCAGCAGTTACGGTTTCGAGCAGTACTTC.

This chain uses TRBV7-6 with TRBJ2-1; 11 positions agree with TRBD2. The CDR3 is 16 amino acids. V trimming: 5 bases; J trimming: 3 bases; junction bases outside the gene matches: 6. Germline V gene sequence: CDR1 SGHVS, CDR2 FNYEAQ. The CDR3 DNA reads as TGTGCCAGCAGCCCTTCTAGCGGGAGGAACTACAATGAGCAGTTCTTC. Translated: CASSPSSGRNYNEQFF. The complete variable domain, with remaining parts taken from reference TRBV7-6 and TRBJ2-1, reads GAGVSQSPRYKVTKRGQDVALRCDPISGHVSLYWYRQALGQGPEFLTYFNYEAQQDKSGLPNDRFSAERPEGSISTLTIQRTEQRDSAMYRCASSPSSGRNYNEQFFGPGTRLTVL.

This clonotype was picked up a small number of times. This chain joins TRBV7-9 and TRBJ2-7; 9 bases map to TRBD1. The J segment lost 5 bases and the V segment lost 5 bases, leaving 10 bases of the junction unmatched. From germline, CDR1 is SEHNR and CDR2 FQNEAQ (reference sequence). The CDR3 loop spans 15 amino acids. CDR3 region: CASSPRDREDHEQYF. DNA of the CDR3: TGTGCCAGCAGCCCCCGGGACAGGGAGGACCACGAGCAGTACTTC. Drawing the rest from reference TRBV7-9 and TRBJ2-7, the complete variable domain is DTGVSQNPRHKITKRGQNVTFRCDPISEHNRLYWYRQTLGQGPEFLTYFQNEAQLEKSRLLSDRFSAERPKGSFSTLEIQRTEQGDSAMYLCASSPRDREDHEQYFGPGTRLTVT.

The rearrangement uses TRBV4-2 and TRBJ2-7, with 10 bases that match TRBD1. The CDR3 extends over 17 amino acids. Trimming at V came to 0 bases and at J to 4 bases, leaving 9 bases not matched to a gene. CDR1 LGHNA and CDR2 YNFKEQ come from the germline V gene. CDR3 sequence: CASSQDKAGQGLYEQYF. DNA of the CDR3: TGTGCCAGCAGCCAAGATAAGGCGGGACAGGGGTTGTACGAGCAGTACTTC.

The gene calls are TRBV30 and TRBJ2-2; 9 bases match TRBD2. This CDR3 has 14 amino acids. The germline CDR1 and CDR2 sequences are GTSNPN and SVGIG (reference sequence). J lost 6 bases, V lost 3 bases, and 5 bases had no gene match. The CDR3 sequence: CAWSVRLAAGELFF. The CDR3 nucleotides are TGTGCCTGGAGCGTTCGACTAGCGGCCGGGGAGCTGTTTTTT.

This clonotype showed up just a few times. This rearrangement joins TRBV5-1 to TRBJ2-2; weak D call: TRBD1 (5 bases). Germline CDR1 is SGHRS and CDR2 is YFSETQ. The CDR3 runs 14 residues. V shed 0 bases and J shed 5 bases, with 8 bases lying between them. As DNA, the CDR3 is TGCGCCAGCAGCTTGGCCAGGGAAACCGGGGAGCTGTTTTTT. As protein: CASSLARETGELFF.

CDR3 residues: CASSSRSDRGRSEQFF. CDR3 nucleotides: TGTGCCAGCAGCTCCAGGTCGGACAGGGGGCGAAGTGAGCAGTTCTTC. This chain uses TRBV7-9 with TRBJ2-1; 11 bases are shared with TRBD1. The CDR3 is 16 residues long. Germline CDR1 is SEHNR and CDR2 is FQNEAQ (reference sequence). J was trimmed by 9 bases and V by 4 bases; bases with no gene match: 11.

The chain has TRBV5-1 and TRBJ2-7; either TRBD1 or TRBD2 may supply D (6 bases each). V shed 3 bases and J shed 4 bases, with 23 bases lying between them. This CDR3 has 17 residues. In germline, CDR1 is SGHRS, CDR2 YFSETQ. The DNA of the CDR3 is TGCGCCAGCAGCTATAGGGGGATAGCCAGGGAGGAGTACGAGCAGTACTTC. It is translated as CASSYRGIAREEYEQYF.

The chain is built from TRBV12-3 or TRBV12-4 and TRBJ2-5, with 11 bases that match TRBD2. V was pared by 9 bases and J by 0 bases, with 9 bases of the junction left unmatched. The CDR3 length is 16 residues. The CDR3 DNA follows: TGTGCCAGTGAGGCCGGGACTAGCGGAAACCAAGAGACCCAGTACTTC. It specifies CASEAGTSGNQETQYF.

This clonotype was counted only a few times. V is TRBV15 and J is TRBJ2-3, with 12 bases lining up with TRBD1. Per the germline V gene, CDR1 is LNHNV and CDR2 is YYDKDF (reference sequence). The CDR3 runs 19 residues. J gave up 0 bases and V 1 base, and 8 bases lay outside the gene matches. The CDR3 here is CATSRAGTGGWYSTDTQYF. The CDR3, as DNA: TGTGCCACCAGCAGAGCCGGGACAGGGGGCTGGTACAGCACAGATACGCAGTATTTT. Full variable domain (rest looked up from reference TRBV15 and TRBJ2-3): DAMVIQNPRYQVTQFGKPVTLSCSQTLNHNVMYWYQQKSSQAPKLLFHYYDKDFNNEADTPDNFQSRRPNTSFCFLDIRSPGLGDTAMYLCATSRAGTGGWYSTDTQYFGPGTRLTVL.